These T cell receptor beta chains were read from a single sample in a study of cytomegalovirus exposure and HLA in healthy donors. The table came from immunoSEQ multiplex PCR; TCRdb's copy has only in-frame clones and leaves some out. The table lists under 200,000 clones, 82% of them singletons. What was sequenced was PBMCs. These receptors were taken from a male donor in good health and CMV-seropositive. Both conserved end residues are part of each CDR3. The order of the fields is CDR3 protein, CDR3 DNA, J gene, clone size, D gene, V gene. A D gene is named only where the DNA matches it firmly. Part of the rows lack a size; the others show once, few, many or a class for expanded clones.

CDR3: CASSSLRGNTDGAFF; DNA: TGTGCCAGCAGTTCCCTAAGGGGGAACACTGATGGAGCTTTCTTT; J: TRBJ1-1; size: NA; D: NA; V: TRBV28
CDR3: CASSPQNQPQHF; DNA: TGTGCCAGCAGCCCGCAGAATCAGCCCCAGCATTTT; J: TRBJ1-5; size: NA; D: NA; V: TRBV11-2
CDR3: CASSRRDSPNSPLHF; DNA: TGTGCCAGCAGTCGACGGGACAGCCCTAATTCACCCCTCCACTTT; J: TRBJ1-6; size: once; D: TRBD1; V: TRBV7-6
CDR3: CASSRGGRTNEKLFF; DNA: TGTGCCAGCAGCCGGGGGGGACGCACGAATGAAAAACTGTTTTTT; J: TRBJ1-4; size: few; D: NA; V: TRBV5-4
CDR3: CASSLGYEETQYF; DNA: TGTGCCAGCAGCTTAGGTTATGAAGAGACCCAGTACTTC; J: TRBJ2-5; size: NA; D: NA; V: TRBV7-7
CDR3: CASRSAGSPNTGELFF; DNA: TGTGCCAGCCGATCAGCGGGGTCTCCGAACACCGGGGAGCTGTTTTTT; J: TRBJ2-2; size: few; D: TRBD2; V: TRBV18
CDR3: CANPLGGRKNEQFF; DNA: TGCGCCAACCCTTTAGGCGGGAGGAAAAATGAGCAGTTCTTC; J: TRBJ2-1; size: once; D: TRBD2; V: TRBV10-1
CDR3: CASSYGTSGRGEQYF; DNA: TGTGCCAGCAGTTATGGGACTAGCGGGAGGGGCGAGCAGTACTTC; J: TRBJ2-7; size: NA; D: TRBD2; V: TRBV7-9
CDR3: CASSLGGELGEQFF; DNA: TGCGCCAGCAGCTTAGGCGGTGAGCTCGGTGAGCAGTTCTTC; J: TRBJ2-1; size: NA; D: NA; V: TRBV5-1
CDR3: CASSGRSGNTIYF; DNA: TGTGCCAGCAGTGGTCGCTCTGGAAACACCATATATTTT; J: TRBJ1-3; size: NA; D: NA; V: TRBV6-1
CDR3: CASRVGGGGPDTQYF; DNA: TGCGCCAGCAGAGTGGGGGGTGGGGGACCAGATACGCAGTATTTT; J: TRBJ2-3; size: NA; D: NA; V: TRBV10-2
CDR3: CASSPDMELNYGYTF; DNA: TGCGCCAGCAGCCCGGACATGGAGTTAAACTATGGCTACACCTTC; J: TRBJ1-2; size: NA; D: NA; V: TRBV5-1
CDR3: CASSRLAGEGGNEQFF; DNA: TGCGCCAGCAGCCGACTAGCGGGAGAAGGGGGCAATGAGCAGTTCTTC; J: TRBJ2-1; size: NA; D: TRBD2; V: TRBV5-1
CDR3: CASTLGSGSRGSYEQYF; DNA: TGTGCCAGCACCTTAGGTAGCGGGAGTAGGGGTTCGTACGAGCAGTACTTC; J: TRBJ2-7; size: once; D: TRBD2; V: TRBV28
CDR3: CASSLAGGRFYDTQYF; DNA: TGTGCCAGCAGCTTAGCAGGGGGCAGGTTCTACGATACGCAGTATTTT; J: TRBJ2-3; size: once; D: TRBD1; V: TRBV7-2
CDR3: CASSSQALNTEAFF; DNA: TGTGCCAGCAGCTCACAGGCCCTGAACACTGAAGCTTTCTTT; J: TRBJ1-1; size: NA; D: NA; V: TRBV7-2